This is a list of T cell receptor beta chains from one sample in a study of blood T cell repertoires in COVID-19. Some clones are missing from TCRdb's copy, which holds only in-frame ones; the method was immunoSEQ multiplex PCR. Of around 250,000 clones listed, over 75% were seen once; the top ten hold about 0.64%. Sequencing was done on a sample of peripheral blood. The source is a human donor in a cohort sampled during active COVID-19. The CDR3 runs from the conserved cysteine through the conserved F or W. D genes are given only for firm matches. Rows give clone size only sometimes, using once, few, many, or a class for an expanded clone.

v_call	j_call	clone_size	d_call	cdr3_nt	cdr3_aa
TRBV30	TRBJ1-2	once	TRBD1	TGTGCCTGGAGTAGGGACAGGGAATCCTCTGGCTACACCTTC	CAWSRDRESSGYTF
TRBV7-2	TRBJ1-5	-	-	TGTGCCAGCAGCTTAGGGTGGCCCCGTGGCAATCAGCCCCAGCATTTT	CASSLGWPRGNQPQHF
TRBV6-5	TRBJ2-7	-	TRBD1	TGTGCCAGCAGTTACCAAGGACAGGGGGCGGGGGAGCAGTACTTC	CASSYQGQGAGEQYF
TRBV6-2/TRBV6-3	TRBJ1-4	-	TRBD1	TGTGCCAGCAGTCTCCCAGGACAGGGAGAAGATGAAAAACTGTTTTTT	CASSLPGQGEDEKLFF
TRBV10-3	TRBJ1-2	-	-	TGTGCCCTTTCGGTCGACTCTAACTATGGCTACACCTTC	CALSVDSNYGYTF
TRBV29-1	TRBJ2-3	-	TRBD2	TGCAGCGTTGAAGGGGGGGGAGGTAAGGGCACAGATACGCAGTATTTT	CSVEGGGGKGTDTQYF
TRBV7-3	TRBJ1-1	-	-	TGTGCCAGCAGTCCGGGGATGGACACTGAAGCTTTCTTT	CASSPGMDTEAFF
TRBV7-2	TRBJ2-5	-	-	TGTGCCAGCAGCTTACGAGAGCCAGGCCAAGAGACCCAGTACTTC	CASSLREPGQETQYF
TRBV5-1	TRBJ1-2	-	-	TGCGCCAGCAGCTTGGCAGCGGACGATAACTATGGCTACACCTTC	CASSLAADDNYGYTF
TRBV28	TRBJ2-6	-	TRBD1	TGTGCCAGCAGTTTTTGGGACAGGCCAAACTCTGGGGCCAACGTCCTGACTTTC	CASSFWDRPNSGANVLTF
TRBV6-5	TRBJ1-2	-	TRBD1	TGTGCCAGCAGTCCTCGACAGGGTTCTTCATGGGGCTACACCTTC	CASSPRQGSSWGYTF
TRBV29-1	TRBJ2-5	once	-	TGCAGCGTTGTCGGAGTACAAGAGACCCAGTACTTC	CSVVGVQETQYF
TRBV6-5	TRBJ2-5	-	-	TGTGCCAGCAGTTCACTACGGCTATGGTGGGAGACCCAGTACTTC	CASSSLRLWWETQYF
TRBV2	TRBJ1-3	-	-	TGTGCCAGCAGCTTCGAGGGAAACACCATATATTTT	CASSFEGNTIYF
TRBV27	TRBJ1-1	once	-	TGTGCCAGCAGTTTACTTGCGGGGAGTGGGGCTTTCTTT	CASSLLAGSGAFF
TRBV28	TRBJ2-1	-	TRBD2	TGTGCCAGCAGTCGGACTAGCTCGGGGTACAATGAGCAGTTCTTC	CASSRTSSGYNEQFF
TRBV6-5	TRBJ1-2	-	-	TGTGCCAGCAGTAGAACAGGAAACTATGGCTACACCTTC	CASSRTGNYGYTF
TRBV7-8	TRBJ2-7	-	-	TGTGCCAGCAGCTTAGGAGGGCCTTCGCTCTACGAGCAGTACTTC	CASSLGGPSLYEQYF
TRBV5-1	TRBJ1-2	-	TRBD1	TGCGCCAGCAGCTTGGGGGACAGGGGAGGAGGCTACACCTTC	CASSLGDRGGGYTF
TRBV3-1/TRBV3-2	TRBJ2-7	-	TRBD2	TGTGCCAGCAGCCAAGAATATAACGAAATAGCGGGAGTCTTAGGCGAGCAGTACTTC	CASSQEYNEIAGVLGEQYF
TRBV27	TRBJ1-5	-	-	TGTGCCAGCAGGGGCCGAAATCAGCCCCAGCATTTT	CASRGRNQPQHF
TRBV19	TRBJ1-2	-	TRBD1	TGTGCCAGTAGGCTTGACAGGGGGCTAAACTATGGCTACACCTTC	CASRLDRGLNYGYTF
TRBV15	TRBJ2-6	-	TRBD2	TGTGCCACCAGCAGGGGGAGCGGGAGGCTCTCTGGGGCCAACGTCCTGACTTTC	CATSRGSGRLSGANVLTF
TRBV9	TRBJ2-3	-	TRBD2	TGTGCCAGCAGTGGCACCGGGACTATAGGAGATACGCAGTATTTT	CASSGTGTIGDTQYF
TRBV18	TRBJ2-1	-	TRBD2	TGTGCCAGCTCACCATCCGGAGCGGGAGGACCTTACAATGAGCAGTTCTTC	CASSPSGAGGPYNEQFF
TRBV6-1	TRBJ2-7	-	-	TGTGCCAGCAGTGGTAAATGGGGGCCCGAAGCCTACGAGCAGTACTTC	CASSGKWGPEAYEQYF
TRBV28	TRBJ2-7	-	TRBD2	TGTGCCAGCAGTTTAAGGCCGGGGGGGCTGAACGAGCAGTACTTC	CASSLRPGGLNEQYF
TRBV7-2	TRBJ2-7	-	TRBD2	TGTGCCAGCAGCTTGGGCGGGGGAAGCTCCTACGAGCAGTACTTC	CASSLGGGSSYEQYF
TRBV3-1/TRBV3-2	TRBJ2-1	-	TRBD2	TGTGCCAGCAGCCAAGATATAGGACTAGCGGGGGGGCGGTTGGGGAATGAGCAGTTCTTC	CASSQDIGLAGGRLGNEQFF
TRBV18	TRBJ2-7	-	-	TGTGCCAGCTCGCAAGGCGGGGACGAGCAGTACTTC	CASSQGGDEQYF
TRBV10-3	TRBJ1-6	-	TRBD1	TGTGCCATCAGCGGAGGGCAGGGGGTTTCACCCCTCCACTTT	CAISGGQGVSPLHF
TRBV3-1/TRBV3-2	TRBJ2-7	-	TRBD2	TGTGCCAGCAGCCCTGACCTCCCATCGGGACTAGCGGGGAGCTACGAGCAGTACTTC	CASSPDLPSGLAGSYEQYF
TRBV4-3	TRBJ2-7	-	-	TGCGCCAGCAGCCAAGAGGAGGGTGGCGAGCAGTACTTC	CASSQEEGGEQYF
TRBV30	TRBJ1-1	-	TRBD1	TGTGCCATAGACAGGGAGGTCACTGAAGCTTTCTTT	CAIDREVTEAFF
TRBV7-9	TRBJ2-3	-	TRBD2	TGTGCCAGCAGCACACGGCGGGGGGGCAGCACAGATACGCAGTATTTT	CASSTRRGGSTDTQYF
TRBV5-1	TRBJ2-1	-	TRBD2	TGCGCCAGCAGCCCGGTCGGGGCTAGCGGGAGTCCGAATGAGCAGTTCTTC	CASSPVGASGSPNEQFF